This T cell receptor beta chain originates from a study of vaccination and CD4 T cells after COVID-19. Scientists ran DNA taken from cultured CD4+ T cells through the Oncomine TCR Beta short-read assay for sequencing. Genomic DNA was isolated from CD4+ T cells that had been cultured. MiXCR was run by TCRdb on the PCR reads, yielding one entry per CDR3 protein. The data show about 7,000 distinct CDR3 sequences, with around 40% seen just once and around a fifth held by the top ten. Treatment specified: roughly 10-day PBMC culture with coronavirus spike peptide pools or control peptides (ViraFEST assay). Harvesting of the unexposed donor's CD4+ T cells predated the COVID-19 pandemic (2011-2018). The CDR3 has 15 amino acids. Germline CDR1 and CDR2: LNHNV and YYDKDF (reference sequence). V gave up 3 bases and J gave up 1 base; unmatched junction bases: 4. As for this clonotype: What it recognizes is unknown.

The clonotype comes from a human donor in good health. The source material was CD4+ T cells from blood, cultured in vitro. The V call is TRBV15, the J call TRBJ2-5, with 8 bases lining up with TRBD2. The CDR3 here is CATSSRGGLQETQYF. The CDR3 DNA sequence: TGTGCCACCAGCAGCCGCGGGGGGCTCCAAGAGACCCAGTACTTC.